This TCR beta chain emerged from a study of T-cell reconstitution after alpha-beta-depleted transplantation in children. Whole-study findings and limits: From newly produced T cells came most of the T-cell counts and diversity one year after transplant. Roughly two months post-transplant, alpha-beta T cells reportedly originated from several hundred graft clones that had expanded.

Points on this clonotype: Its antigen is not known.

The J segment lost 6 bases and the V segment lost 5 bases, leaving 14 bases of the junction unmatched. Germline assignment: CDR1 DFQATT and CDR2 SNEGSKA (reference sequence). The CDR3 contains 16 residues. Unique molecular identifiers were incorporated into the prepared TCRbeta library. Using its own MiXCR run on the PCR reads, TCRdb lists one record per CDR3 protein. This sample has about a million distinct CDR3 sequences, with around 30% found just once. Sample: PBMCs, mostly from graft donor cells, taken 360 days after TCRalphabeta/CD19-depleted stem cell transplant. The V and J genes are TRBV20-1 and TRBJ2-1; 9 nucleotides align to TRBD2. The clonotype originates from a boy younger than two who had a stem cell transplant for SCID, so the T cells may come from the graft donor. DNA of the CDR3: TGCAGTGCTTCTATTATGGGGCGGGGGGGCTTCAATGAGCAGTTCTTC. It encodes CSASIMGRGGFNEQFF.